The sequence of this T cell receptor beta chain was determined in a study of identical twins. Whole-study results and caveats: While abundant cord blood beta clonotypes carried fewer insertions, memory repertoires showed no such pattern. Surplus twin overlap in beta out-of-frame sequences was less pronounced. In zero-insertion analyses, partial confounding could arise from invariant MAIT and iNKT cells.

Trimming shortened V by 0 bases and J by 12 bases, and 13 bases separated the two germline ends. The CDR3 totals 12 residues. Per germline, CDR1 DFQATT and CDR2 SNEGSKA (reference sequence). In the case of this clonotype: Its antigen is unknown.

Each CDR3 protein is one row after TCRdb ran MiXCR on the 5' RACE reads. This table holds 750,000 to 950,000 distinct CDR3 sequences, about 12% found once. The data also belong to a second study, concerning yellow fever vaccine responses in identical twins.

The clonotype comes from a woman aged 18-29 years in good health. Source material: PBMCs. The chain uses TRBV20-1 and TRBJ2-3; D remains ambiguous. CDR3 in DNA: TGCAGTGCTAGAGAGATAGGCGTGGGCCAGTATTTT. Translation: CSAREIGVGQYF.